Listed here are 7 T cell receptor beta chains from one sample, sequenced in a study of regulatory T cells in long-lasting Graves disease. Through Arm-PCR of CDR3 regions and iRepertoire HTBI primers, TCR beta libraries were built. From the multiplex PCR reads, TCRdb called clonotypes with MiXCR, one entry per CDR3 protein. The repertoire holds around 400,000 distinct CDR3 sequences, with roughly 12% as singletons. Time point reported: newly diagnosed GD, antithyroid drugs for less than 3 months. The authors made the TCR library using RNA they extracted from PBMCs. This sample was also put to use in a study of T cells in Graves' hyperthyroidism and ophthalmopathy.

The sequences come from peripheral blood mononuclear cells (PBMCs), collected at new diagnosis, from a patient treated with antithyroid drugs. These receptors were obtained from a young woman with Graves disease.

The J gene is TRBJ1-4, the V gene TRBV4-1, with a weak D call TRBD1 (6 bases). V was clipped by 3 bases and J by 7 bases, with 12 bases between them. This CDR3 contains 14 residues. CDR1 MGHRA and CDR2 YSYEKL come from the germline V gene. CDR3 bases: TGCGCCAGCAGCCACCCTAAGGGGGGTGAAAAACTGTTTTTT. Translating it yields CASSHPKGGEKLFF.

The chain joins TRBV12-3 or TRBV12-4 to TRBJ2-2; 13 bases agree with TRBD2. J gave up 6 bases and V 6 bases, and 16 bases lay outside the gene matches. The CDR3 contains 19 residues. The chain's CDR3 is CASSHSPGLAGIGAGELFF. The CDR3 DNA reads TGTGCCAGCAGCCATTCACCGGGACTAGCGGGAATCGGAGCCGGGGAGCTGTTTTTT.

Comment on this clonotype: A single base separates this from a much larger clone, so it may be a read error. V usage is TRBV5-1 and J usage is TRBJ2-5, with 9 bases aligning to TRBD1. The J call is in doubt because the DNA end fits TRBJ2-7 better. CDR3 length: 15 amino acids. Germline CDR1 is SGHRS and CDR2 is YFSETQ. CDR3 nucleotides: TGCGCCAGCAGCGTCCGGGACAGGGTCCCCTACGAGCAGTACTTC. Its translation: CASSVRDRVPYEQYF.

In its sample, this clonotype was seen a few times. J is TRBJ2-1 and V is TRBV7-9; D is undetermined. The CDR3 spans 17 residues. V lost 5 bases, J lost 2 bases, and 19 bases lay in between. Germline V gene data show CDR1 as SEHNR and CDR2 as FQNEAQ (reference sequence). The DNA for the CDR3 is TGTGCCAGCAGCCACCCCTATCTGGGCGCGACCTACAATGAGCAGTTCTTC. Protein: CASSHPYLGATYNEQFF.

The rearrangement joins TRBV9 to TRBJ2-1, with 16 bases fitting TRBD2. The CDR3 loop spans 18 amino acids. V lost 5 bases, J lost 5 bases, and 10 bases stayed unmatched. Germline CDR1 and CDR2: SGDLS and YYNGEE. The CDR3 nucleotides read TGTGCCAGCAGTTCGGGACATGGGACTAGCGGGGGGGACAATGAGCAGTTCTTC. This encodes CASSSGHGTSGGDNEQFF.

This sequence joins TRBV6-1 and TRBJ2-1; possible D gene TRBD1, 6 bases. Germline loops: CDR1 MNHNS, CDR2 SASEGT. V lost 6 bases and J 15 bases, leaving 21 bases between the germline ends. The CDR3 extends over 13 amino acids. The CDR3 protein is CASSEPGQPSRFF. DNA for the CDR3: TGTGCCAGCAGCGAACCGGGACAACCAAGTCGGTTCTTC.

In its sample, this clonotype was seen a few times. This chain links TRBV27 with TRBJ1-4; D gene uncertain. The length of the CDR3 is 15 residues. The V gene lost 1 base and the J gene lost 0 bases, with 6 bases spanning the gap. The germline V gene encodes CDR1 MNHEY and CDR2 SMNVEV (reference sequence). The CDR3 region has the DNA TGTGCCAGCAGTTTATTCGGGGCAACTAATGAAAAACTGTTTTTT. Its translation is CASSLFGATNEKLFF. Full variable domain (missing parts from reference TRBV27 and TRBJ1-4): EAQVTQNPRYLITVTGKKLTVTCSQNMNHEYMSWYRQDPGLGLRQIYYSMNVEVTDKGDVPEGYKVSRKEKRNFPLILESPSPNQTSLYFCASSLFGATNEKLFFGSGTQLSVL.